One T cell receptor (beta chain) is described in this entry. Only in-frame clones appear in the TCRdb table, and some are missing; sequencing was by immunoSEQ multiplex PCR. In the table there are tens of thousands of clones, 70% to 90% of which are singletons. The source of the sample is a study of control samples from healthy donors and cancer patients. V lost 1 base, J lost 0 bases, and 9 bases lay in between. CDR1 and CDR2 (germline): SGHAT, FQNNGV. The CDR3 totals 15 residues. This chain uses TRBV11-2 with TRBJ1-1; D is undetermined. The sample was formalin-fixed, paraffin-embedded tissue. The TCR originated in a female donor with melanoma. CDR3 in amino acids: CASSLGTTMNTEAFF. CDR3 coding DNA: TGTGCCAGCAGCTTAGGCACTACGATGAACACTGAAGCTTTCTTT.